These T cell receptor beta chains were read from a single sample in a study of shared clonotypes between healthy human individuals. Only in-frame clones appear in the TCRdb table, and some are missing; sequencing was by immunoSEQ multiplex PCR. The table includes over 2 million clones, 85% to 95% detected once. Sequenced: naive CD4+ T cells from PBMCs. These receptors came from a man aged 18-30 years in good health. Some clones in this sample may be carry-over from other donors' samples. Both conserved end residues are part of each CDR3. Each record gives: CDR3 length, J gene, V gene, clone size, D gene, CDR3 protein, CDR3 DNA. D genes are given only for firm matches. Clone size is given for some rows only: seen once, a few or many times, or a class if the clone is expanded.

16 | TRBJ2-1 | TRBV7-8 | . | TRBD2 | CASSLGTSGIYNEQFF | TGTGCCAGCAGCCTGGGGACTAGCGGGATATACAATGAGCAGTTCTTC
16 | TRBJ2-5 | TRBV5-1 | . | TRBD2 | CASRPILAGGQETQYF | TGCGCCAGCAGGCCGATCCTAGCGGGAGGCCAGGAGACCCAGTACTTC
13 | TRBJ2-7 | TRBV2 | . | TRBD1 | CASSTGDFYEQYF | TGTGCCAGTTCGACAGGGGACTTCTACGAGCAGTACTTC
14 | TRBJ2-7 | TRBV6-6 | . | . | CASRRPGLTYEQYF | TGTGCCAGCAGACGCCCGGGACTTACTTACGAGCAGTACTTC
13 | TRBJ2-5 | TRBV7-2 | . | . | CASSLEGRGTQYF | TGTGCCAGCAGCTTAGAGGGCCGAGGGACCCAGTACTTC
15 | TRBJ1-3 | TRBV5-1 | . | . | CASSFGSTSGNTIYF | TGCGCCAGCAGCTTTGGTTCTACCTCTGGAAACACCATATATTTT
17 | TRBJ2-2 | TRBV15 | once | TRBD2 | CATSRDPTSGRTGELFF | TGTGCCACCAGCAGAGATCCGACTAGCGGGAGGACCGGGGAGCTGTTTTTT
13 | TRBJ2-5 | TRBV7-7 | . | . | CASSSRPKETQYF | TGTGCCAGCAGCTCCCGACCGAAAGAGACCCAGTACTTC
17 | TRBJ1-5 | TRBV27 | . | . | CASSLELEDWSNQPQHF | TGTGCCAGCAGCTTAGAATTGGAGGATTGGAGCAATCAGCCCCAGCATTTT
16 | TRBJ1-1 | TRBV9 | . | TRBD1 | CASSVLQGGFGTEAFF | TGTGCCAGCAGCGTATTACAGGGGGGTTTCGGCACTGAAGCTTTCTTT
13 | TRBJ1-2 | TRBV4-1 | . | TRBD1 | CASSQVQGGGYTF | TGCGCCAGCAGCCAAGTCCAGGGGGGTGGCTACACCTTC
13 | TRBJ1-5 | TRBV5-1 | few | . | CASSFGADQPQHF | TGCGCCAGCAGCTTCGGGGCGGATCAGCCCCAGCATTTT
14 | TRBJ1-4 | TRBV30 | . | . | CAWRGRGLFEKLFF | TGTGCCTGGCGGGGGAGGGGTCTCTTCGAAAAACTGTTTTTT
18 | TRBJ2-1 | TRBV5-1 | . | TRBD2 | CASSLALVSGRAGNEQFF | TGCGCCAGCAGCTTGGCCTTAGTAAGCGGGAGGGCCGGTAATGAGCAGTTCTTC
16 | TRBJ2-5 | TRBV7-8 | . | TRBD1 | CASSLTQGAPRETQYF | TGTGCCAGCAGCTTAACCCAGGGGGCGCCGCGGGAGACCCAGTACTTC
13 | TRBJ1-2 | TRBV7-2 | . | . | CASSLVRSYGYTF | TGTGCCAGCAGCTTAGTACGTTCCTATGGCTACACCTTC
12 | TRBJ2-1 | TRBV27 | . | . | CASSLLGDEQFF | TGTGCCAGCAGTTTATTGGGGGATGAGCAGTTCTTC
13 | TRBJ2-7 | TRBV7-3 | . | . | CASSLSQGGEQYF | TGTGCCAGCAGCTTAAGTCAGGGAGGCGAGCAGTACTTC
13 | TRBJ2-4 | TRBV5-1 | . | . | CASSLNQGNIQYF | TGCGCCAGCAGCTTGAATCAGGGAAACATTCAGTACTTC
13 | TRBJ2-2 | TRBV2 | . | . | CASSDERGGELFF | TGTGCCAGCAGTGATGAGAGGGGCGGGGAGCTGTTTTTT
13 | TRBJ2-3 | TRBV27 | once | . | CASSFRRTDTQYF | TGTGCCAGCAGTTTTAGGCGCACAGATACGCAGTATTTT
14 | TRBJ2-7 | TRBV5-1 | . | . | CASSLPGPAGEQYF | TGCGCCAGCAGCTTACCGGGTCCTGCGGGTGAGCAGTACTTC
15 | TRBJ2-1 | TRBV6-5 | . | TRBD1 | CASSPGTVGYNEQFF | TGTGCCAGCAGCCCCGGGACAGTGGGATACAATGAGCAGTTCTTC
17 | TRBJ2-7 | TRBV21-1 | . | . | CASTPLYIAGEIYEQYF | TGTGCCAGCACCCCTCTATATATAGCGGGAGAGATCTACGAGCAGTACTTC
17 | TRBJ1-5 | TRBV18 | . | . | CASSPPITPGRYQPQHF | TGTGCCAGCTCACCACCTATCACTCCAGGGCGCTATCAGCCCCAGCATTTT
14 | TRBJ1-2 | TRBV9 | . | TRBD1 | CASSVGKGQGVYTF | TGTGCCAGCAGCGTAGGGAAGGGACAGGGGGTTTATACCTTC
14 | TRBJ1-2 | TRBV6-1 | . | . | CASSEGAANYGYTF | TGTGCCAGCAGTGAAGGGGCAGCAAACTATGGCTACACCTTC
17 | TRBJ2-5 | TRBV27 | . | TRBD2 | CASSLRGSGRAQETQYF | TGTGCCAGCAGTTTACGGGGTAGCGGGAGGGCCCAAGAGACCCAGTACTTC
15 | TRBJ2-3 | TRBV5-1 | . | TRBD2 | CASSLTSGGTDTQYF | TGCGCCAGCAGCTTAACTAGCGGAGGCACAGATACGCAGTATTTT
14 | TRBJ2-3 | TRBV5-1 | once | . | CASRLGTGTDTQYF | TGCGCCAGCAGATTAGGGACGGGCACAGATACGCAGTATTTT
17 | TRBJ2-2 | TRBV9 | once | TRBD2 | CASSAPGGLVDTGELFF | TGTGCCAGCAGCGCCCCGGGGGGTTTGGTCGACACCGGGGAGCTGTTTTTT
17 | TRBJ2-7 | TRBV6-1 | . | TRBD2 | CASSGPGERGMTYEQYF | TGTGCCAGCAGTGGCCCTGGTGAGCGGGGAATGACCTACGAGCAGTACTTC
14 | TRBJ1-5 | TRBV2 | . | TRBD1 | CASSGTGGFQPQHF | TGTGCCAGCAGCGGGACAGGGGGTTTTCAGCCCCAGCATTTT
18 | TRBJ2-1 | TRBV13 | . | . | CASSLSRLPDSSYNEQFF | TGTGCCAGCAGCTTATCTAGGCTACCCGACAGCTCCTACAATGAGCAGTTCTTC
12 | TRBJ2-3 | TRBV2 | . | . | CASSASVDTQYF | TGTGCCAGCAGTGCCTCAGTAGATACGCAGTATTTT
14 | TRBJ2-1 | TRBV7-3 | . | . | CASSLTSNWNEQFF | TGTGCCAGCAGCTTAACGTCGAACTGGAATGAGCAGTTCTTC
14 | TRBJ1-1 | TRBV2 | . | . | CASKGERGGTEAFF | TGTGCCAGCAAAGGGGAACGAGGTGGCACTGAAGCTTTCTTT
15 | TRBJ2-2 | TRBV5-1 | . | . | CASSPGAANTGELFF | TGCGCCAGCAGCCCGGGCGCCGCGAACACCGGGGAGCTGTTTTTT
16 | TRBJ2-1 | TRBV7-9 | . | TRBD1 | CASRSSGTGLYNEQFF | TGTGCCAGCAGATCATCGGGGACAGGGCTCTACAATGAGCAGTTCTTC
15 | TRBJ2-7 | TRBV19 | . | . | CASSSTGTPLYEQYF | TGTGCCAGTAGTTCAACCGGGACACCCCTCTACGAGCAGTACTTC
15 | TRBJ1-5 | TRBV5-1 | . | . | CASSLEGGVGQPQHF | TGCGCCAGCAGCTTGGAAGGGGGAGTTGGTCAGCCCCAGCATTTT
16 | TRBJ2-3 | TRBV4-2 | . | . | CASSQAHLANTDTQYF | TGTGCCAGCAGCCAAGCTCATTTAGCAAACACAGATACGCAGTATTTT
18 | TRBJ1-2 | TRBV28 | once | . | CASSLFSRVLVVNYGYTF | TGTGCCAGCAGTTTATTTTCCAGGGTATTGGTGGTTAACTATGGCTACACCTTC
14 | TRBJ2-7 | TRBV30 | once | . | CAWSGDPGAGPKLF | TGTGCCTGGAGTGGCGACCCCGGGGCGGGACCTAAGCTCTTC
18 | TRBJ1-4 | TRBV5-1 | . | . | CASSLVGGESVNNEKLFF | TGCGCCAGCAGCTTGGTCGGAGGGGAGTCAGTTAATAATGAAAAACTGTTTTTT
13 | TRBJ2-7 | TRBV28 | . | . | CASSFYRAYEQYF | TGTGCCAGCAGTTTCTACAGAGCCTACGAGCAGTACTTC
16 | TRBJ2-1 | TRBV5-1 | . | TRBD2 | CASSEPTSGRAHEQFF | TGCGCCAGCAGCGAACCGACTAGCGGGAGGGCCCATGAGCAGTTCTTC
15 | TRBJ2-7 | TRBV28 | . | TRBD1 | CASSFQGVTDHEQYF | TGTGCCAGCAGTTTCCAGGGGGTTACAGACCACGAGCAGTACTTC
15 | TRBJ1-3 | TRBV28 | . | TRBD1 | CASRADRVGGNTIYF | TGTGCCAGCAGAGCGGACAGGGTGGGAGGAAACACCATATATTTT
15 | TRBJ2-1 | TRBV2 | . | TRBD1 | CASSERGGPYNEQFF | TGTGCCAGCAGTGAAAGAGGGGGCCCCTACAATGAGCAGTTCTTC
13 | TRBJ1-1 | TRBV30 | few | . | CAWSVQVGTEAFF | TGTGCCTGGAGTGTACAAGTGGGAACTGAAGCTTTCTTT
14 | TRBJ2-7 | TRBV2 | . | . | CASSEAVVSYEQYF | TGTGCCAGCAGTGAAGCGGTGGTATCCTACGAGCAGTACTTC
14 | TRBJ2-7 | TRBV7-9 | once | . | CASSWPGLGYEQYF | TGTGCCAGCAGCTGGCCCGGCCTAGGTTACGAGCAGTACTTC
15 | TRBJ1-2 | TRBV18 | . | . | CASSPPGGNFYGYTF | TGTGCCAGCTCACCACCAGGGGGTAACTTCTATGGCTACACCTTC
17 | TRBJ1-2 | TRBV4-1 | once | . | CASSQDSKRERRYGYTF | TGCGCCAGCAGCCAAGATAGTAAGCGGGAGAGGAGGTATGGCTACACCTTC